One T cell receptor beta chain is described in this entry. What it binds is unknown. This record belongs to a study of T cell responses to AZD1222 COVID-19 vaccine. Overall study findings and caveats: Baseline seropositives among AZD1222 recipients totaled only six or seven.

The CDR3 contains 13 residues. Per the germline V gene, CDR1 is KGHSH and CDR2 is LQKENI. Trimming cost V 6 bases and J 3 bases, with 9 bases left between them. The data were produced by immunoSEQ multiplex PCR, yet TCRdb's version contains in-frame clones alone and is incomplete. The sample has roughly 80,000 clones, almost 90% seen once. This clonotype was obtained from an adult who received the AZD1222 COVID-19 vaccine. The sequenced sample was peripheral blood, obtained 28 days after the second AZD1222 dose. This chain uses TRBV18 with TRBJ1-5; D gene unclear. The CDR3 nucleotides read TGTGCCAGCTCGGCCGGGAACAATCAGCCCCAGCATTTT. Translation gives CASSAGNNQPQHF.